The 28 T cell receptor beta chains presented below share a single source sample, sequenced in a study of shared clonotypes between healthy human individuals. Produced via immunoSEQ multiplex PCR; TCRdb's table is partial and in-frame only. This sample yields 2.3 million or so clones, of which 93% are seen a single time; 0.35% to 0.5% belongs to the top ten. The sequenced sample consisted of naive CD4+ T cells from PBMCs. The subset here: CD45RA+ positively selected. These TCRs come from a young man in good health. Some clones in this sample may be carry-over from other donors' samples.

The chain recombines TRBV30 with TRBJ1-6; 7 bases agree with TRBD1. Per the germline V gene, CDR1 is GTSNPN and CDR2 is SVGIG (reference sequence). The CDR3 totals 14 residues. V shed 5 bases and J 7 bases; nucleotides not matched to a gene: 8. The CDR3 coding sequence is TGTGCCTGGGGCCCGGGACAGAGAAATTCACCCCTCCACTTT. Translated: CAWGPGQRNSPLHF.

The chain couples TRBV5-1 to TRBJ2-1; 8 bases agree with TRBD2. Trimming removed 4 bases from V and 14 bases from J; junction bases left unmatched: 5. Per the germline V gene, CDR1 is SGHRS and CDR2 is YFSETQ. CDR3 size: 11 residues. CDR3: CASSETSEKFF. DNA of the CDR3: TGCGCCAGCAGCGAGACTAGCGAAAAGTTCTTC.

The chain carries TRBV27 and TRBJ1-1; D is uncertain. V was pared by 5 bases and J by 4 bases, with 11 bases between. CDR1 is MNHEY and CDR2 is SMNVEV in the germline V gene (reference sequence). This CDR3 is built from 13 residues. CDR3 residues: CASSERGGTEAFF. In nucleotides, the CDR3 is TGTGCCAGCAGTGAACGTGGCGGCACTGAAGCTTTCTTT.

A remark on this clone: Other DNA sequences in this specimen translate into the identical CDR3. The V call is TRBV5-1, the J call TRBJ2-1; 8 bases align to TRBD1. The germline V gene encodes CDR1 SGHRS and CDR2 YFSETQ. The CDR3 has 14 residues. Unmatched junction bases numbered 7, after V lost 4 bases and J lost 7 bases. This chain's CDR3 is CASSLGTGGNEQFF. CDR3 in DNA: TGCGCCAGCAGCCTGGGAACAGGGGGGAATGAGCAGTTCTTC.

As for this clone: This sample also contains other DNA sequences that code for the same CDR3. J is TRBJ2-7 and V is TRBV5-1, with D maybe TRBD1 (6 bases). The CDR3 totals 14 residues. Between the trimmed V and J ends, which lost 2 bases and 3 bases, there was a span of 12 bases. Germline CDR1 SGHRS, CDR2 YFSETQ. CDR3 sequence: CASSLQGESYEQYF. CDR3 nucleotides: TGCGCCAGCAGCTTACAGGGTGAGAGCTACGAGCAGTACTTC.

The V call is TRBV18, the J call TRBJ2-3; TRBD2 might be the D (5 bases). Germline V gene sequence: CDR1 KGHSH, CDR2 LQKENI. The germline V and J ends were trimmed by 2 bases and 1 base, with 13 bases remaining between them. This CDR3 is 16 amino acids long. For the CDR3, the DNA is TGTGCCAGCTCACCAACTCCGGGGTTGGGCACAGATACGCAGTATTTT. As protein: CASSPTPGLGTDTQYF.

The table lists this clone with a few counts. Other nucleotide sequences from this sample produce the same CDR3. The chain recombines TRBV18 with TRBJ1-2; a possible D gene is TRBD1 (5 bases). CDR1 and CDR2 from the germline V gene are KGHSH and LQKENI. This CDR3 comprises 13 residues. Deletions cut 2 bases from V and 1 base from J, with 5 bases between. The chain's CDR3 is CASSPDSNYGYTF. CDR3 bases: TGTGCCAGCTCACCAGACAGTAACTATGGCTACACCTTC.

The CDR3 DNA follows: TGTGCGAAAAAGGACTCACCCCTCCACTTT. It specifies CAKKDSPLHF. The chain joins TRBV6-4 to TRBJ1-6; D remains ambiguous. The CDR3 is 10 amino acids. From germline, CDR1 is MRHNA and CDR2 SNTAGT.

CDR3 DNA sequence: TGTGCCAGCAGCCCCGAGGGACCGGCAGGGGGGCAGTACTTC. Amino acid sequence: CASSPEGPAGGQYF. The rearrangement joins TRBV5-5 to TRBJ2-7; TRBD1 matches at 7 bases. Germline-derived CDR1 and CDR2 are SGHKS and YYEKEE (reference sequence). The CDR3 has 14 residues. V trimming: 4 bases; J trimming: 9 bases; junction bases outside the gene matches: 13.

This chain uses TRBV30 with TRBJ2-1; 7 bases agree with TRBD2. Looked up from germline, CDR1 is GTSNPN and CDR2 is SVGIG (reference sequence). Unmatched junction bases numbered 11, after V lost 1 base and J lost 5 bases. The CDR3 extends over 16 amino acids. The CDR3 sequence is CAWSAFLAGPNNEQFF. In nucleotides, the CDR3 is TGTGCCTGGAGTGCCTTTTTAGCGGGCCCGAACAATGAGCAGTTCTTC.

The chain uses TRBV28 and TRBJ2-2, with D perhaps matching TRBD2 (5 bases). CDR1 and CDR2 from the germline V gene are MDHEN and SYDVKM. The CDR3 contains 14 residues. This CDR3 is CGSGLGRNTGELFF. Written as DNA, the CDR3 is TGTGGGTCTGGACTCGGAAGAAACACCGGGGAGCTGTTTTTT.

This chain uses TRBV25-1 with TRBJ2-7; unclear D gene. Germline V gene lookup returns CDR1 MGHDK and CDR2 SYGVNS. Deletions cut 1 base from V and 1 base from J, with 11 bases between. The CDR3 is made up of 15 amino acids. The CDR3 DNA sequence: TGTGCCAGCAGTGAATTTTCTGCCGGTTCCTACGAGCAGTACTTC. The encoded protein is CASSEFSAGSYEQYF.

V gene TRBV6-4 combines with J gene TRBJ2-2; D perhaps matches TRBD2 (6 bases). Germline values: CDR1 MRHNA, CDR2 SNTAGT. This CDR3 spans 17 amino acids. With 8 bases removed from V and 1 base from J, the gap between germline ends came to 20 bases. CDR3 DNA: TGTGCCAGCGGAACGCCGTCGGCGGGAAAGAACACCGGGGAGCTGTTTTTT. Translation gives CASGTPSAGKNTGELFF.

V usage is TRBV4-1 and J usage is TRBJ2-5; perhaps TRBD2 as D (6 bases). V lost 0 bases, J lost 12 bases, and 11 bases lay in between. In germline, CDR1 is MGHRA, CDR2 YSYEKL. The CDR3 runs 12 residues. The CDR3 DNA reads TGCGCCAGCAGCCAAGATGGAGTAGCGGAGTACTTC. Residues: CASSQDGVAEYF.

This clone was detected only once. This chain joins TRBV28 and TRBJ1-2; D may be TRBD1 (6 bases). Trimming shortened V by 5 bases and J by 1 base, and 11 bases separated the two germline ends. Germline V gives CDR1 MDHEN, CDR2 SYDVKM. The CDR3 length is 14 residues. CDR3 sequence reads: CASSPGAGNYGYTF. DNA of the CDR3: TGTGCCAGCAGTCCGGGGGCGGGTAACTATGGCTACACCTTC.

The rearrangement links TRBV5-6 to TRBJ2-5; the D gene is possibly TRBD2 (5 bases). This CDR3 has 14 residues. Germline CDR1 SGHDT, CDR2 YYEEEE. Trimming cost V 3 bases and J 5 bases, with 14 bases left between them. CDR3 sequence: CASSSPRRGETQYF. The CDR3 DNA reads TGTGCCAGCAGCTCCCCTAGGAGAGGGGAGACCCAGTACTTC.

This clone was recorded once. The J gene is TRBJ1-1, the V gene TRBV5-6, with D perhaps matching TRBD1 (5 bases). Trimming took off 1 base at V and 7 bases at J, with 20 bases between the two ends. The CDR3 is 16 amino acids. CDR1 SGHDT and CDR2 YYEEEE come from the germline V gene. CDR3 protein: CASSLMGGVSGNEAFF. CDR3 nucleotides: TGTGCCAGCAGCTTGATGGGGGGTGTCAGTGGGAATGAAGCTTTCTTT.

CDR3 residues: CASRPTSGRARETQYF. The CDR3 DNA sequence: TGTGCCAGCAGACCCACTAGCGGGAGGGCCAGAGAGACCCAGTACTTC. This chain connects TRBV2 to TRBJ2-5; 13 bases fit TRBD2. The CDR3 is 16 amino acids. Germline trimming cut 6 bases from V and 4 bases from J; bases unmatched to any gene: 8. CDR1 is SNHLY, CDR2 FYNNEI, per germline.

The rearrangement links TRBV29-1 to TRBJ2-3; 7 nucleotides match TRBD2. The CDR3 runs 16 residues. Germline V gene lookup returns CDR1 SQVTM and CDR2 ANQGSEA. With V trimmed by 4 bases and J by 0 bases, 10 bases remained unmatched. CDR3 residues: CSVARDYHYSTDTQYF. The DNA for the CDR3 is TGCAGCGTTGCACGGGACTACCACTATAGCACAGATACGCAGTATTTT.

V and J are TRBV30 and TRBJ1-1; TRBD1 might be the D (5 bases). The CDR3 has 14 residues. Germline loops: CDR1 GTSNPN, CDR2 SVGIG (reference sequence). The V end was cut by 3 bases, the J end by 0 bases, with 11 bases between. CDR3 loop: CAWSRDRLNTEAFF. The CDR3 DNA reads TGTGCCTGGAGCAGGGACCGACTGAACACTGAAGCTTTCTTT.

The CDR3 loop is CASSPRTSVSYEQYF. CDR3 sequence (DNA): TGTGCCAGCAGTCCCAGGACTAGCGTGTCCTACGAGCAGTACTTC. V is TRBV6-5 and J is TRBJ2-7; 9 bases are shared with TRBD2. The CDR3 sequence is 15 residues long. The V and J ends lost 5 bases and 1 base, in that order; junction bases with no gene match: 6. The germline gives CDR1 MNHEY, CDR2 SVGAGI.

The chain joins TRBV5-1 to TRBJ1-2; the match to TRBD1 covers 7 bases. This CDR3 spans 17 amino acids. Trimming at V came to 1 base and at J to 2 bases, leaving 11 bases not matched to a gene. Germline V CDR1 and CDR2: SGHRS, YFSETQ. CDR3 loop: CASSLNVIAGGNYGYTF. The CDR3 coding sequence is TGCGCCAGCAGCTTGAATGTCATTGCAGGGGGGAACTATGGCTACACCTTC.

The J gene is TRBJ2-7, the V gene TRBV5-4; perhaps TRBD2 as D (6 bases). There are 14 residues in the CDR3. V lost 4 bases to trimming and J lost 2 bases, with 13 bases between them. Germline values: CDR1 SGHNT, CDR2 YYREEE (reference sequence). CDR3: CASSDGTPPYEQYF. The DNA for the CDR3 is TGTGCCAGCAGCGACGGGACTCCCCCCTACGAGCAGTACTTC.

The chain links TRBV6-5 to TRBJ2-7, with D possibly matching TRBD1 (6 bases). Germline lookup yields CDR1 MNHEY and CDR2 SVGAGI. This CDR3 comprises 15 residues. The V gene lost 10 bases and the J gene lost 2 bases, with 21 bases spanning the gap. CDR3 in amino acids: CATVQQQGYTYEQYF. The CDR3 DNA reads as TGTGCCACAGTCCAACAACAGGGCTACACCTACGAGCAGTACTTC.

The chain has TRBV5-5 and TRBJ2-4; D unclear. V lost 0 bases and J lost 0, with 7 bases in between. The V gene's germline CDR1 is SGHKS and CDR2 YYEKEE (reference sequence). This CDR3 region has 15 residues. The chain's CDR3 is CASSLEQIAKNIQYF. DNA for the CDR3: TGTGCCAGCAGCTTGGAGCAAATAGCCAAAAACATTCAGTACTTC.

The V gene is TRBV4-1, the J gene TRBJ2-4; unclear D gene. The ends were cut back, 4 bases at V and 8 bases at J, with 12 bases in the middle. The CDR3 contains 13 residues. CDR1 and CDR2 (germline): MGHRA, YSYEKL. CDR3 residues: CASSLPPSDIQYF. As DNA, the CDR3 is TGCGCCAGCAGCCTACCACCGTCGGACATTCAGTACTTC.

The rearrangement links TRBV7-2 to TRBJ2-2; no reliable D call. The germline V gene has CDR1 SGHTA and CDR2 FQGNSA. Trimming removed 6 bases at V and 4 bases at J, with 6 bases between. This CDR3 contains 12 residues. CDR3 DNA sequence: TGTGCCAGCAGGACGCGCACCGGGGAGCTGTTTTTT. This codes for CASRTRTGELFF.

CDR3 sequence reads: CASSSATPSPGTGIYGYTF. CDR3 in DNA: TGTGCCAGCAGTTCCGCTACCCCCAGTCCCGGGACAGGGATCTATGGCTACACCTTC. The chain has TRBV28 and TRBJ1-2; TRBD1 matches 9 bases. This CDR3 comprises 19 residues. Germline V gene lookup returns CDR1 MDHEN and CDR2 SYDVKM. J gave up 4 bases and V 4 bases, and 19 bases lay outside the gene matches.